A single sample is the source of the 14 T cell receptor beta chains below, sequenced in a study of technical replicates of blood from several donors. Produced via immunoSEQ multiplex PCR; TCRdb's table is partial and in-frame only. Among roughly 100,000 clones listed, 95% were seen once. Sequencing used T cells isolated from PBMCs. The receptors originated from a human donor in good health.

The V call is TRBV11-3, the J call TRBJ2-5, with 8 bases matching TRBD1. Germline V gives CDR1 SGHNT, CDR2 YENEEA. The J segment lost 1 base and the V segment lost 3 bases, leaving 13 bases of the junction unmatched. The length of the CDR3 is 18 residues. CDR3: CASSLVRGTGNTQETQYF. The CDR3 coding sequence is TGTGCCAGCAGCTTGGTCAGAGGGACAGGAAATACCCAAGAGACCCAGTACTTC.

The gene calls are TRBV19 and TRBJ1-6; D is unresolved. V gave up 2 bases and J gave up 9 bases, with 11 bases separating them. The CDR3 runs 14 residues. Per the germline V gene, CDR1 is LNHDA and CDR2 is SQIVND (reference sequence). The CDR3 coding sequence is TGTGCCAGTAGTATAAGGAGGGATTTTTCACCCCTCCACTTT. Translating it yields CASSIRRDFSPLHF.

Worth noting for this clone: One end of the junction varies from germline; a read error may be responsible. The V gene is TRBV7-9, the J gene TRBJ2-7; D gene unclear. CDR3 length: 12 amino acids. From germline, CDR1 is SEHNR and CDR2 FQNEAQ (reference sequence). This chain's CDR3 is CASSLVSLDKDF. The CDR3 DNA reads TGTGCCAGCAGCTTAGTTTCACTCGATAAAGACTTC.

The chain couples TRBV7-9 to TRBJ1-1, with D perhaps TRBD1 (5 bases). V lost 3 bases to trimming and J lost 3 bases, with 11 bases between them. Germline V gene sequence: CDR1 SEHNR, CDR2 FQNEAQ (reference sequence). The length of the CDR3 is 14 residues. The CDR3 coding sequence is TGTGCCAGCAGCTTTGTCAGGGCTTACACTGAAGCTTTCTTT. This sequence encodes CASSFVRAYTEAFF.

V usage is TRBV6-5 and J usage is TRBJ1-5, with TRBD1 matching over 10 bases. The V segment lost 6 bases and the J segment 4 bases; nucleotides outside the gene matches: 6. The germline V gene has CDR1 MNHEY and CDR2 SVGAGI. This CDR3 spans 15 amino acids. As DNA, the CDR3 is TGTGCCAGCAGCGATGGACAGGGGGTTAATCAGCCCCAGCATTTT. Protein: CASSDGQGVNQPQHF.

The V call is TRBV30, the J call TRBJ1-3; D not certain. Trimming cost V 0 bases and J 4 bases, with 10 bases left between them. Germline V lookup: CDR1 GTSNPN, CDR2 SVGIG (reference sequence). The CDR3 is made up of 14 amino acids. CDR3 protein: CAWSVGVGGNTIYF. Here the CDR3 DNA reads TGTGCCTGGAGTGTTGGAGTCGGGGGAAACACCATATATTTT.

The rearrangement uses TRBV7-6 and TRBJ2-2; TRBD1 aligns across 8 bases. The CDR3 consists of 13 residues. CDR1 and CDR2 from the germline V gene are SGHVS and FNYEAQ. The J segment lost 5 bases and the V segment lost 10 bases, leaving 6 bases of the junction unmatched. CDR3 sequence: CATGQGWTGELFF. The DNA for the CDR3 is TGTGCCACCGGACAGGGATGGACCGGGGAGCTGTTTTTT.

The chain uses TRBV5-1 and TRBJ2-3; D not certain. V lost 0 bases and J 2 bases, leaving 13 bases between the germline ends. The CDR3 runs 16 residues. Germline CDR1 is SGHRS and CDR2 is YFSETQ. CDR3 nucleotides: TGCGCCAGCAGCTTGGCCTTTGGCGGATCCACAGATACGCAGTATTTT. Translated, it gives CASSLAFGGSTDTQYF.

This chain joins TRBV15 and TRBJ2-5; D perhaps matches TRBD1 (5 bases). V lost 4 bases and J lost 5, with 14 bases in between. Per germline, CDR1 LNHNV and CDR2 YYDKDF (reference sequence). The CDR3 consists of 14 residues. The CDR3 loop is CATSTETGRETQYF. DNA for the CDR3: TGTGCCACCAGCACCGAAACAGGTCGGGAGACCCAGTACTTC.

J is TRBJ2-1 and V is TRBV2; D is possibly TRBD2 (6 bases). The germline gives CDR1 SNHLY, CDR2 FYNNEI. The CDR3 contains 14 residues. V was pared by 7 bases and J by 0 bases, with 10 bases between. CDR3 residues: CASTGLRSYNEQFF. Here the CDR3 DNA reads TGTGCCAGCACAGGACTACGCTCCTACAATGAGCAGTTCTTC. Together with reference TRBV2 and TRBJ2-1, the CDR3 gives the full variable domain: EPEVTQTPSHQVTQMGQEVILRCVPISNHLYFYWYRQILGQKVEFLVSFYNNEISEKSEIFDDQFSVERPDGSNFTLKIRSTKLEDSAMYFCASTGLRSYNEQFFGPGTRLTVL.

This chain uses TRBV4-1 with TRBJ1-2, with TRBD1 identical over 7 bases. The CDR3 consists of 16 residues. Germline CDR1 and CDR2: MGHRA and YSYEKL. V was clipped by 0 bases and J by 5 bases; unmatched bases: 9. CDR3 bases: TGCGCCAGCAGCCAAGATAGGACAGGAGGCCCATATGGCTACACCTTC. It specifies CASSQDRTGGPYGYTF.

This clone was recorded once. The chain combines TRBV28 with TRBJ2-5; 11 bases align to TRBD2. The CDR3 runs 17 residues. Germline V lookup: CDR1 MDHEN, CDR2 SYDVKM. The junction had 11 bases not matched to a gene; V was cut back by 7 bases and J by 1 base. The CDR3 region is CASKQVGLAASQETQYF. DNA for the CDR3: TGTGCCAGCAAGCAGGTGGGACTAGCGGCCTCCCAAGAGACCCAGTACTTC.

This chain uses TRBV9 with TRBJ1-5; TRBD1 aligns across 7 bases. The junction had 4 bases not matched to a gene; V was cut back by 4 bases and J by 0 bases. The CDR3 runs 15 residues. The germline gives CDR1 SGDLS, CDR2 YYNGEE. The CDR3 region has the DNA TGTGCCAGCAGCCAGGGGGGCGGTAGCAATCAGCCCCAGCATTTT. This gives the protein CASSQGGGSNQPQHF.

V is TRBV28 and J is TRBJ1-1, with 7 bases matching TRBD1. CDR3 size: 16 residues. Germline lookup yields CDR1 MDHEN and CDR2 SYDVKM. Trimming cost V 5 bases and J 3 bases; bases outside gene matches: 12. CDR3 in DNA: TGTGCCAGCAGTCTCCCGACAGGGCCTATTTACACTGAAGCTTTCTTT. Translation: CASSLPTGPIYTEAFF. The variable domain in full, with the rest retrieved from reference TRBV28 and TRBJ1-1, is DVKVTQSSRYLVKRTGEKVFLECVQDMDHENMFWYRQDPGLGLRLIYFSYDVKMKEKGDIPEGYSVSREKKERFSLILESASTNQTSMYLCASSLPTGPIYTEAFFGQGTRLTVV.